The 23 T cell receptor beta chains in this list originate from one sample, sequenced in a study of early T cells in non-severe SARS-CoV-2 infection. Using its own MiXCR run on the 5' RACE reads, TCRdb lists one record per CDR3 protein. The sample has about 110,000 distinct CDR3 sequences, roughly 12% seen once. Sequenced: whole blood. The origin of the receptors is an adult who was a healthcare worker with PCR-confirmed SARS-CoV-2 infection or an uninfected control (not recorded which).

This chain connects TRBV20-1 to TRBJ2-5; TRBD2 might be the D (6 bases). The length of the CDR3 is 13 residues. Trimming stripped 3 bases from V and 1 base from J, with 9 bases between. Germline V gives CDR1 DFQATT, CDR2 SNEGSKA (reference sequence). The CDR3 nucleotides are TGCAGTGCTAGGTTAGCGGTCCAAGAGACCCAGTACTTC. Its protein is CSARLAVQETQYF.

This clonotype was observed at least ten times. The chain combines TRBV7-8 with TRBJ2-2; TRBD2 is a possible D gene (5 bases). The CDR3 has 15 residues. Trimming left V 6 bases short and J 3 bases short, with 14 bases between. Germline V gene data show CDR1 as SGHVS and CDR2 as FQNEAQ. The CDR3 DNA follows: TGTGCCAGCAGAGGACTTGGGCGGGACACCGGGGAGCTGTTTTTT. It encodes CASRGLGRDTGELFF. The full variable domain, with the rest looked up from reference TRBV7-8 and TRBJ2-2, is GAGVSQSPRYKVAKRGQDVALRCDPISGHVSLFWYQQALGQGPEFLTYFQNEAQLDKSGLPSDRFFAERPEGSVSTLKIQRTQQEDSAVYLCASRGLGRDTGELFFGEGSRLTVL.

The rearrangement joins TRBV19 to TRBJ2-1, with D perhaps TRBD1 or TRBD2 (5 bases each). Germline V gives CDR1 LNHDA, CDR2 SQIVND (reference sequence). V shed 2 bases and J shed 7 bases, with 18 bases lying between them. The CDR3 covers 16 residues. In nucleotides, the CDR3 is TGTGCCAGTAGTATATATGGGACGGACGGGTGGAATGAGCAGTTCTTC. Protein product: CASSIYGTDGWNEQFF. Together with reference TRBV19 and TRBJ2-1, the CDR3 gives the full variable domain: DGGITQSPKYLFRKEGQNVTLSCEQNLNHDAMYWYRQDPGQGLRLIYYSQIVNDFQKGDIAEGYSVSREKKESFPLTVTSAQKNPTAFYLCASSIYGTDGWNEQFFGPGTRLTVL.

The gene calls are TRBV9 and TRBJ2-5, with TRBD1 matching over 9 bases. J gave up 2 bases and V 0 bases, and 5 bases lay outside the gene matches. CDR1 is SGDLS and CDR2 is YYNGEE in the germline V gene. This CDR3 has 16 residues. The CDR3 loop reads CASSVATGGPQETQYF. DNA of the CDR3: TGTGCCAGCAGCGTAGCTACAGGGGGCCCACAAGAGACCCAGTACTTC. The entire variable domain, with the rest obtained from reference TRBV9 and TRBJ2-5, is as follows: DSGVTQTPKHLITATGQRVTLRCSPRSGDLSVYWYQQSLDQGLQFLIQYYNGEERAKGNILERFSAQQFPDLHSELNLSSLELGDSALYFCASSVATGGPQETQYFGPGTRLLVL.

In this sample, this clonotype turned up many times. The V and J genes are TRBV7-6 and TRBJ2-7; D gene uncertain. Trimming took off 5 bases at V and 1 base at J, with 15 bases between the two ends. The V gene's germline CDR1 is SGHVS and CDR2 FNYEAQ. CDR3 length equals 15 residues. Here the CDR3 DNA reads TGTGCCAGCAGCCCCAGTCCCACGGTGTCCTACGAGCAGTACTTC. It specifies CASSPSPTVSYEQYF.

This clonotype was counted only a few times. The chain couples TRBV2 to TRBJ2-5, with 10 bases matching TRBD2. V dropped 1 base and J dropped 7; count of bases not matched to a gene: 12. Germline V CDR1 and CDR2: SNHLY, FYNNEI. CDR3 length equals 17 residues. CDR3 in DNA: TGTGCCAGCAGTGAAGAACTTCGGACTAGCGGTTTGGTGACCCAGTACTTC. Translation: CASSEELRTSGLVTQYF.

This chain connects TRBV7-9 to TRBJ2-7; no clear D. The germline V gene has CDR1 SEHNR and CDR2 FQNEAQ (reference sequence). The CDR3 totals 12 residues. V was trimmed by 0 bases and J by 3 bases, leaving 3 bases between them. The CDR3 loop reads CASSLANYEQYF. The CDR3 coding sequence is TGTGCCAGCAGCTTAGCCAACTACGAGCAGTACTTC.

The table lists this clonotype with many counts. The rearrangement links TRBV28 to TRBJ2-7; D is possibly TRBD1 (6 bases). V dropped 8 bases and J dropped 0 bases, with 11 bases sitting between them. CDR3 size: 13 residues. CDR1 and CDR2 from the germline V gene are MDHEN and SYDVKM. CDR3 residues: CASSQGRSYEQYF. In DNA form, the CDR3 reads TGTGCCAGCTCACAGGGTCGCTCCTACGAGCAGTACTTC. The full variable domain, rest sourced from reference TRBV28 and TRBJ2-7, is DVKVTQSSRYLVKRTGEKVFLECVQDMDHENMFWYRQDPGLGLRLIYFSYDVKMKEKGDIPEGYSVSREKKERFSLILESASTNQTSMYLCASSQGRSYEQYFGPGTRLTVT.

This clonotype was counted a few times. V usage is TRBV18 and J usage is TRBJ1-4, with 7 positions matching TRBD1. The CDR3 runs to 15 residues. CDR1 KGHSH and CDR2 LQKENI come from the germline V gene. The V segment lost 1 base and the J segment 7 bases; nucleotides outside the gene matches: 6. The CDR3 loop reads CASSPLTGVREKLFF. Written as DNA, the CDR3 is TGTGCCAGCTCACCACTAACAGGGGTTCGTGAAAAACTGTTTTTT.

The V gene is TRBV7-9, the J gene TRBJ2-2; TRBD2 matches at 8 bases. Germline CDR1 SEHNR, CDR2 FQNEAQ (reference sequence). CDR3 length equals 14 residues. The V segment lost 6 bases and the J segment 7 bases; nucleotides outside the gene matches: 7. The CDR3 sequence: CASRKRESGGELFF. The CDR3 bases are TGTGCCAGCAGAAAGCGGGAGTCAGGCGGGGAGCTGTTTTTT.

This clonotype was recorded many times. The rearrangement joins TRBV29-1 to TRBJ1-1, with no clear D. CDR3 length equals 12 residues. Per germline, CDR1 SQVTM and CDR2 ANQGSEA. The V end was cut by 4 bases, the J end by 1 base, with 7 bases between. As DNA, the CDR3 is TGCAGCGTTGTTGGGGAGAACACTGAAGCTTTCTTT. It is translated as CSVVGENTEAFF.

The chain joins TRBV10-1 to TRBJ2-3, with TRBD2 identical over 12 bases. The V gene end was trimmed by 6 bases and the J gene end by 0 bases; junction bases not matched to a gene: 13. The CDR3 contains 19 residues. Per germline, CDR1 WNHNN and CDR2 SYGVQD (reference sequence). In nucleotides, the CDR3 is TGCGCCAGCAGAATGACGGGACTAGCGGGTTCTCCTAGCACAGATACGCAGTATTTT. Protein sequence: CASRMTGLAGSPSTDTQYF.

This chain links TRBV21-1 with TRBJ2-1. TRBV21-1 is flagged as a pseudogene. CDR3 length: 11 residues. The CDR3 sequence is CASRKDNEQFF. In nucleotides, the CDR3 is TGTGCCAGCAGGAAAGACAATGAGCAGTTCTTC.

This clonotype was observed a few times. The V gene is TRBV3-1, the J gene TRBJ2-1; TRBD2 agrees at 7 bases. Unmatched junction bases numbered 16, after V lost 2 bases and J lost 0 bases. Germline CDR1 and CDR2: LGHDT and YNNKEL (reference sequence). This CDR3 spans 20 amino acids. CDR3: CASSQPQDFSGWSSYNEQFF. The CDR3 DNA sequence: TGTGCCAGCAGCCAACCTCAAGATTTTAGCGGGTGGAGCTCCTACAATGAGCAGTTCTTC.

This clonotype was recorded a few times. V and J are TRBV7-9 and TRBJ1-2; D not resolved. The germline gives CDR1 SEHNR, CDR2 FQNEAQ (reference sequence). Trimming pared 1 base from V and 8 bases from J, leaving 14 bases between. The CDR3 spans 14 residues. CDR3 residues: CASSLDGVPRGYTF. The CDR3 nucleotides are TGTGCCAGCAGCTTAGACGGAGTGCCGCGCGGCTACACCTTC.

V is TRBV30 and J is TRBJ1-5; D not certain. Between the trimmed V and J ends, which lost 1 base and 6 bases, there was a span of 7 bases. Germline CDR1 GTSNPN, CDR2 SVGIG (reference sequence). This CDR3 contains 12 residues. The DNA of the CDR3 is TGTGCCTGGAGTGAGGGAGGTCAGCCCCAGCATTTT. Its translation is CAWSEGGQPQHF.

This clonotype was seen a handful of times. V usage is TRBV5-1 and J usage is TRBJ2-7; a weak D match, TRBD1 (6 bases). Germline CDR1 is SGHRS and CDR2 is YFSETQ. V lost 0 bases and J 6 bases, leaving 10 bases between the germline ends. This CDR3 region has 13 residues. CDR3 loop: CASSLDRVGEQYF. CDR3 in DNA: TGCGCCAGCAGCTTGGACAGGGTCGGCGAGCAGTACTTC.

V and J are TRBV10-2 and TRBJ2-1; D unclear. This CDR3 spans 18 amino acids. Trimming left V 2 bases short and J 0 bases short, with 17 bases between. Germline V gene lookup returns CDR1 WSHSY and CDR2 SAAADI. CDR3 coding DNA: TGCGCCAGCAGTGAGATTACCGCGAGTCTATTCTCCTACAATGAGCAGTTCTTC. Protein product: CASSEITASLFSYNEQFF.

This clonotype was seen repeatedly, ten times or more. The V and J genes are TRBV14 and TRBJ2-6; no definite D call. Trimming stripped 0 bases from V and 0 bases from J, with 12 bases between. Looked up from germline, CDR1 is SGHDN and CDR2 is FVKESK. The CDR3 is 18 amino acids. The CDR3 DNA reads TGTGCCAGCAGCCAAGATGAATTCGGGCACTCTGGGGCCAACGTCCTGACTTTC. Translated: CASSQDEFGHSGANVLTF.

This chain uses TRBV18 with TRBJ2-7; D tentatively fits TRBD1 or TRBD2 (6 bases each). Germline V lookup: CDR1 KGHSH, CDR2 LQKENI. The CDR3 consists of 16 residues. V was trimmed by 3 bases and J by 6 bases, leaving 21 bases between them. The CDR3 nucleotides read TGTGCCAGCTCACCTTTGGTGGGGGGCGCAAGGGGCGAGCAGTACTTC. This gives the protein CASSPLVGGARGEQYF. Using reference TRBV18 and TRBJ2-7 for the parts outside the CDR3, the full variable domain is NAGVMQNPRHLVRRRGQEARLRCSPMKGHSHVYWYRQLPEEGLKFMVYLQKENIIDESGMPKERFSAEFPKEGPSILRIQQVVRGDSAAYFCASSPLVGGARGEQYFGPGTRLTVT.

In its sample, this clonotype was seen a few times. The chain joins TRBV6-1 to TRBJ2-3; 11 bases map to TRBD1. CDR1 and CDR2 (germline): MNHNS, SASEGT. V lost 3 bases, J lost 3 bases, and 2 bases stayed unmatched. The CDR3 is 15 residues long. CDR3 in DNA: TGTGCCAGCAGTGAGGGACAGGGGGGAACAGATACGCAGTATTTT. It translates to CASSEGQGGTDTQYF.

The CDR3 region is CAWTHVNTQYF. CDR3 sequence (DNA): TGTGCCTGGACCCATGTGAATACGCAGTATTTT. The V gene is TRBV30, the J gene TRBJ2-3; D is undetermined. This CDR3 comprises 11 residues. CDR1 is GTSNPN, CDR2 SVGIG, per germline (reference sequence). Trimming shortened V by 4 bases and J by 7 bases, and 9 bases separated the two germline ends.

This clonotype appeared a few times. This chain joins TRBV29-1 and TRBJ2-7; 7 bases match TRBD1. Germline V gives CDR1 SQVTM, CDR2 ANQGSEA. Trimming at V came to 7 bases and at J to 7 bases, leaving 10 bases not matched to a gene. The CDR3 has 12 residues. Written as DNA, the CDR3 is TGCAGCGCAGAAATGACAGGGCGAGAGCAGTACTTC. Encoded protein: CSAEMTGREQYF.